A selection of T cell receptor beta chains follows, all from one sample in a study of cytomegalovirus exposure and HLA in healthy donors. Clones were read by immunoSEQ multiplex PCR, and TCRdb kept only the in-frame ones, dropping some. The data show about 170,000 clones, around two thirds seen once. Specimen: PBMCs. These receptors came from a man between 35 and 55 years old in good health and CMV-seronegative. Both conserved end residues are part of each CDR3. The D gene is left open where the match is weak. Rows may omit the clone size; those that give it use once, few, many or a size class.

j_gene	d_gene	v_gene	abundance	CDR3nt	CDR3aa
TRBJ1-1	TRBD1	TRBV6-6	.	TGTGCCAGCAGCACGGACAGGGTAAGAACTGAAGCTTTCTTT	CASSTDRVRTEAFF
TRBJ2-7	.	TRBV10-3	.	TGTGCCACGACCGGGACAAGCCCCTACGAGCAGTACTTC	CATTGTSPYEQYF
TRBJ1-4	.	TRBV5-6	once	TGTGCCAGCAGCTTGGAGGGCCAGGGCGGTGAAAAACTGTTTTTT	CASSLEGQGGEKLFF
TRBJ2-5	TRBD2	TRBV7-9	.	TGTGCCAGCAGCTACGGGACTAGCGGAGAGACCCAGTACTTC	CASSYGTSGETQYF
TRBJ2-1	TRBD2	TRBV19	.	TGTGCCACCTCTAGCGGCGAGCAGTTCTTC	CATSSGEQFF
TRBJ1-5	TRBD1	TRBV14	few	TGTGCCAGCAGCCAAACAGGGGAACAGCCCCAGCATTTT	CASSQTGEQPQHF
TRBJ1-6	TRBD1	TRBV6-1	.	TGTGCCAGCAGTGAAGAGGGACAGGGTTCACCCCTCCACTTT	CASSEEGQGSPLHF
TRBJ2-7	.	TRBV7-8	once	TGTGCCAGCAGCTCACGACAGGCCCCCGGGGTGCACGAGCAGTACTTC	CASSSRQAPGVHEQYF
TRBJ2-3	TRBD2	TRBV7-9	.	TGTTCCAGTGTCGCGGGGGTGCCAGATACGCAGTATTTT	CSSVAGVPDTQYF
TRBJ2-2	TRBD1	TRBV25-1	few	TGTGCCAGCAGTGATCCAAGACAGGGGGCGGCCGGGGAGCTGTTTTTT	CASSDPRQGAAGELFF
TRBJ2-1	TRBD2	TRBV5-1	few	TGCGCCAGCAGCATGGCGAAATCACTAACTAGCGGGAGAAACAATGAGCAGTTCTTC	CASSMAKSLTSGRNNEQFF
TRBJ1-5	.	TRBV9	few	TGTGCCAGCAGCCGTGACAGTAGCAATCAGCCCCAGCATTTT	CASSRDSSNQPQHF
TRBJ2-1	TRBD2	TRBV19	.	TGTGCCAGTAGTTACGGCGGGAGGCTCAATGAGCAGTTCTTC	CASSYGGRLNEQFF
TRBJ1-2	TRBD1	TRBV28	.	TGTGCCAGCAGTTTATGGGGGGCAGGGGGCAACTATGGCTACACCTTC	CASSLWGAGGNYGYTF
TRBJ1-1	TRBD1	TRBV19	few	TGTGCCAGTAGGAGGGGACAGAGGAACACTGAAGCTTTCTTT	CASRRGQRNTEAFF
TRBJ1-2	.	TRBV6-1	.	TGTGCCAGCAGTGAAGGTAGCCAGTCACACTATGGCTACACCTTC	CASSEGSQSHYGYTF
TRBJ1-4	TRBD1	TRBV10-2	.	TGCGCCAGCAGTGAGTCAGTTGGGACAGGGGGCCGTAATGAAAAACTGTTTTTT	CASSESVGTGGRNEKLFF
TRBJ2-7	TRBD1	TRBV6-5	.	TGTGCCAGGAGAATAGGACAGGGTGATTCCTACGAGCAGTACTTC	CARRIGQGDSYEQYF
TRBJ2-7	.	TRBV7-8	.	TGTACCAGCAGCTTATCGGGAGTAAGCTACGAGCAGTACTTC	CTSSLSGVSYEQYF
TRBJ1-2	.	TRBV28	.	TGTGCCAGCAGGGAGGTACATGGGATAGGCTACACCTTC	CASREVHGIGYTF
TRBJ2-7	TRBD2	TRBV19	.	TGTGCCAGTAGTCCCTCTCTAGCAGCGGGAGCCTACGAGCAGTACTTC	CASSPSLAAGAYEQYF
TRBJ2-1	.	TRBV29-1	few	TGCAGCGTTGGGCAGGGGAACAATGAGCAGTTCTTC	CSVGQGNNEQFF
TRBJ1-4	.	TRBV25-1	.	TGTGCCAGCGGGGGGGCGCTTGTGGACGAAAAACTGTTTTTT	CASGGALVDEKLFF
TRBJ2-7	.	TRBV4-1	few	TGCGCCAGCAGCCAAGGACTAGGGGCCTACGAGCAGTACTTC	CASSQGLGAYEQYF
TRBJ2-7	.	TRBV15	.	TGTGCCACCAGCAGAACGACTCCTGGCCTGGAGCAGTACTTC	CATSRTTPGLEQYF
TRBJ1-4	TRBD1	TRBV15	few	TGTGCCACCAGCCCTGACAGGGGTAGGGAAAAACTGTTTTTT	CATSPDRGREKLFF
TRBJ2-1	TRBD1	TRBV5-5	few	TGTGCCAGCAGCTTCTTGCCGGGACAGGGGCTCTCCTACAATGAGCAGTTCTTC	CASSFLPGQGLSYNEQFF
TRBJ2-2	TRBD1	TRBV7-9	.	TGTGCCAGCAGGCCGGGACAGGAGAACACCGGGGAGCTGTTTTTT	CASRPGQENTGELFF
TRBJ2-5	.	TRBV5-6	.	TGTGCCAGCAGCTTGGGGCCGGCGGGCGTTCAAGAGACCCAGTACTTC	CASSLGPAGVQETQYF
TRBJ2-3	.	TRBV6-5	.	TGTGCCAGCAGTTACGTCGTCGGGGTAGCAGATACGCAGTATTTT	CASSYVVGVADTQYF
TRBJ2-1	TRBD2	TRBV7-6	.	TGTGCCAGCAGCCTCGAGCGGGGTGCCTACAATGAGCAGTTCTTC	CASSLERGAYNEQFF
TRBJ2-2	TRBD1	TRBV11-2	few	TGTGCCAGCAGATTCTCCCGGGACAGGATAACCGGGGAGCTGTTTTTT	CASRFSRDRITGELFF
TRBJ1-4	TRBD1	TRBV30	.	TGTGCCTGGGCTACCGGGACAGGGTACGAAAAACTGTTTTTT	CAWATGTGYEKLFF
TRBJ2-7	.	TRBV4-2	once	TGTGCCAGCAAGGGGGACCAATACGAGCAGTACTTC	CASKGDQYEQYF
TRBJ2-2	.	TRBV7-3	.	TGTGCCAGCAGCTTAACCCAGAACACCGGGGAGCTGTTTTTT	CASSLTQNTGELFF
TRBJ2-7	.	TRBV6-6	.	TGTGCCAGCAGTTACTCGCGGGAAGGGTACGAGCAGTACTTC	CASSYSREGYEQYF
TRBJ2-7	TRBD1	TRBV5-1	.	TGCGCCAGCAGCTTGGGACAGGGGGTGGGGGAGCAGTACTTC	CASSLGQGVGEQYF
TRBJ1-5	.	TRBV6-5	.	TGTGCCAGCAGCGACAGGAATCAGCCCCAGCATTTT	CASSDRNQPQHF
TRBJ2-1	.	TRBV5-1	.	TGCGCCAGCAGCTTGGCCAGTAGCGGTTCCTACAATGAGCAGTTCTTC	CASSLASSGSYNEQFF
TRBJ1-2	.	TRBV19	once	TGTGCCAGTAGTATAGCTCAGGGTCCGAGCGGCTACACCTTC	CASSIAQGPSGYTF
TRBJ2-7	.	TRBV30	.	TGTGCCTGGACGGAGGTTTCCAACGAGCAGTACTTC	CAWTEVSNEQYF
TRBJ2-5	.	TRBV18	.	TGTGCCAGCTCCCGACAGAATCAAGAGACCCAGTACTTC	CASSRQNQETQYF
TRBJ1-1	.	TRBV5-5	few	TGTGCCAGCAGCTTGGGCAGGGGATCGACTGAAGCTTTCTTT	CASSLGRGSTEAFF
TRBJ1-2	TRBD1	TRBV6-5	.	TGTGCCAGCAGTTCCCCGAAGACAGGGGGTCATGGCTACACCTTC	CASSSPKTGGHGYTF
TRBJ1-1	TRBD1	TRBV18	.	TGTGCCAGCTCACCGTCGACAGGGGGCCTCGCTGAAGCTTTCTTT	CASSPSTGGLAEAFF
TRBJ2-1	.	TRBV11-3	once	TGTGCCAGCAGCCTTCAGGGTTTCAATGAGCAGTTCTTC	CASSLQGFNEQFF
TRBJ2-1	.	TRBV16	few	TGTGCCAGCAGCCAAACCAGGAGAGCTAGCGAGAGGGGCAATGAGCAGTTCTTC	CASSQTRRASERGNEQFF
TRBJ2-1	TRBD2	TRBV9	.	TGTGCCAGCAGCGTAGGTCTAGCGGGGTACAATGAGCAGTTCTTC	CASSVGLAGYNEQFF
TRBJ2-3	.	TRBV7-8	.	TGTGCCAGCAGCTTCCACGGGGGAGGAACAGATACGCAGTATTTT	CASSFHGGGTDTQYF
TRBJ2-5	.	TRBV6-6	few	TGTGCCAGCACCGACCCCGGGTCGGAGACCCAGTACTTC	CASTDPGSETQYF
TRBJ2-5	TRBD2	TRBV5-1	few	TGCGCCAGCAGCTTGAGTACTAGCGGGAGAGAGACCCAGTACTTC	CASSLSTSGRETQYF
TRBJ1-1	.	TRBV29-1	.	TGCAGCGTTGGGCGTCGGGGGAGGAACACTGAAGCTTTCTTT	CSVGRRGRNTEAFF
TRBJ1-1	.	TRBV28	.	TGTGCCAGCAGTTTTCTGGCCGCGGGCTACGCTTTCTTT	CASSFLAAGYAFF